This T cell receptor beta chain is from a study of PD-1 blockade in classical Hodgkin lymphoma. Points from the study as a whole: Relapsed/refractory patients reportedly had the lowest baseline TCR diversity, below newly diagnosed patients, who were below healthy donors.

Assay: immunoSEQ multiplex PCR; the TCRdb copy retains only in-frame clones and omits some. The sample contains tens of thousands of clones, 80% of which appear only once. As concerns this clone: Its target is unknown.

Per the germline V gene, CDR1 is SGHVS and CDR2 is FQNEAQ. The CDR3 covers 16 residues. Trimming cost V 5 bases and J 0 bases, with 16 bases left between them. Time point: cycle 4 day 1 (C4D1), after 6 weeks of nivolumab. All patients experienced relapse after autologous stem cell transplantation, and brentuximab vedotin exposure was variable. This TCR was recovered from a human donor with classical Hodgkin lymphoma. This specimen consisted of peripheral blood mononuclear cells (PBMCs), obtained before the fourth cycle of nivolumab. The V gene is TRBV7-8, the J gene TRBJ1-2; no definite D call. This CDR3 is CASSEGTGTANYGYTF. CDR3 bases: TGTGCCAGCAGCGAAGGAACGGGAACAGCTAACTATGGCTACACCTTC. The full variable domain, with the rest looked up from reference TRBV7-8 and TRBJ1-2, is GAGVSQSPRYKVAKRGQDVALRCDPISGHVSLFWYQQALGQGPEFLTYFQNEAQLDKSGLPSDRFFAERPEGSVSTLKIQRTQQEDSAVYLCASSEGTGTANYGYTFGSGTRLTVV.